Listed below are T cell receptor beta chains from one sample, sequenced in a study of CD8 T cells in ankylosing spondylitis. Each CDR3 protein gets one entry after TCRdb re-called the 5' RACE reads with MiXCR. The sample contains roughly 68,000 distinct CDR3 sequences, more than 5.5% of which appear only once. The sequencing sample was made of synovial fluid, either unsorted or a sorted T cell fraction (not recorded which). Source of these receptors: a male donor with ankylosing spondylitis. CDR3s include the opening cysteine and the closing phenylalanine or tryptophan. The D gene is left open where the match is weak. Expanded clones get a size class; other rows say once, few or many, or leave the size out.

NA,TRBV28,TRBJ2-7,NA,CASSLVQGPHEQYF,TGTGCCAGCAGTTTAGTACAGGGCCCCCACGAGCAGTACTTC
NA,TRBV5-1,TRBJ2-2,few,CASSLNSQPNTGELFF,TGCGCCAGCAGCTTGAATTCTCAGCCGAACACCGGGGAGCTGTTTTTT
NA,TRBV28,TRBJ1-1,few,CASSFRVTMNTEAFF,TGTGCCAGCAGTTTTCGGGTCACCATGAACACTGAAGCTTTCTTT
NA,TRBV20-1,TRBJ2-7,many,CSARVRQVSYEQYF,TGCAGTGCTAGAGTCCGACAGGTCTCCTACGAGCAGTACTTC
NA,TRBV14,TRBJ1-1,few,CASSQFIREGAFF,TGTGCCAGCAGCCAATTCATCAGGGAAGGAGCTTTCTTT
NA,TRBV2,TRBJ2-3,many,CASSEGRGLEGTQYF,TGTGCCAGCAGTGAAGGCAGAGGGCTAGAAGGTACGCAGTATTTT
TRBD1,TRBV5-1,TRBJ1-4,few,CASSITDRENEKLFF,TGCGCCAGCAGCATAACGGACAGGGAAAATGAAAAACTGTTTTTT
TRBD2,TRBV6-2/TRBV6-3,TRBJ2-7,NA,CASSFGGNSYEQYF,TGTGCCAGCAGTTTCGGGGGGAACTCCTACGAGCAGTACTTC
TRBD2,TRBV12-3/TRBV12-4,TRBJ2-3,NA,CASSPGLAGAGGGADTQYF,TGTGCCAGCAGTCCAGGACTAGCGGGAGCTGGGGGCGGGGCAGATACGCAGTATTTT
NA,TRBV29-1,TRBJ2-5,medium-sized,CSVVFGTGTQYF,TGCAGCGTTGTATTCGGGACGGGGACCCAGTACTTC
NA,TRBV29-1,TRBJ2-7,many,CSVTRTASYEQYF,TGCAGCGTCACAAGGACAGCATCCTACGAGCAGTACTTC
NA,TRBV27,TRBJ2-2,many,CASSRQGSSNTGELFF,TGTGCCAGCAGCCGTCAGGGGAGTTCGAACACCGGGGAGCTGTTTTTT
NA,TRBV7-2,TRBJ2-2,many,CASSLDGNTGELFF,TGTGCCAGCAGCTTAGATGGTAACACCGGGGAGCTGTTTTTT
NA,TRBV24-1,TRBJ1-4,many,CATRSGTPEKLFF,TGTGCCACCAGGTCCGGGACACCCGAAAAACTGTTTTTT
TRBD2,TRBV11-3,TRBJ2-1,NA,CASSFTVLAGGTREQFF,TGTGCCAGCAGCTTCACCGTACTAGCGGGAGGGACCCGAGAGCAGTTCTTC
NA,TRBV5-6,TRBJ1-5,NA,CASSFGAGEQPQHF,TGTGCCAGCAGTTTTGGGGCGGGGGAACAGCCCCAGCATTTT
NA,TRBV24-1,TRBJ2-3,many,CATSDLRATDTQYF,TGTGCCACCAGTGATTTGCGAGCGACAGATACGCAGTATTTT
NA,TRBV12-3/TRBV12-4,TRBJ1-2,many,CASSLQERGYTF,TGTGCCAGCAGTTTACAGGAACGGGGCTACACCTTC
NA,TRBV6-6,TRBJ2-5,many,CASSISEGWRQETQYF,TGTGCCAGCAGTATCTCCGAGGGTTGGAGACAAGAGACCCAGTACTTC
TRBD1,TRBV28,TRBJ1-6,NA,CASSRSGQGNSPLHF,TGTGCCAGCAGCCGGAGCGGACAGGGAAATTCACCCCTCCACTTT
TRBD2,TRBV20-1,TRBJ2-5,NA,CSAYGFLADQETQYF,TGCAGTGCCTACGGTTTTCTAGCGGACCAAGAGACCCAGTACTTC
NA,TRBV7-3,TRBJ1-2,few,CASSRDGEGSYGYTF,TGTGCCAGCAGCCGAGACGGAGAGGGGAGCTATGGCTACACCTTC
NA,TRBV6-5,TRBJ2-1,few,CATAALYNEQFF,TGTGCCACCGCGGCCCTGTACAATGAGCAGTTCTTC
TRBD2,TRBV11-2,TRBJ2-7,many,CASSLDLSGGLFYEQYF,TGTGCCAGCAGCTTAGATCTTTCGGGAGGGCTTTTTTACGAGCAGTACTTC
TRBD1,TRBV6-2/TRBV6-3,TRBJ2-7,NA,CASRRTGGVEEQYF,TGTGCCAGCAGAAGGACAGGGGGCGTAGAAGAGCAGTACTTC